This TCR beta chain is from a study of blood T cell repertoires in COVID-19. On the study more broadly: Donors in the United States, Italy and Spain gave samples during acute or convalescent COVID-19. Sources were T cells, B-cell-depleted T cells, or PBMCs; the material itself was cDNA or gDNA.

As handled by the study authors: How many nucleated cells were present was estimated from reference gene primer amplification. Generated by immunoSEQ multiplex PCR, the TCRdb table keeps only in-frame clones and is missing some. That table is the source of V, J and clone size, and D and trimming were worked out from the DNA. The sample shows 150,000 to 200,000 clones, about 85% of them seen only once. Looked up from germline, CDR1 is KGHSH and CDR2 is LQKENI. The CDR3 consists of 16 residues. With 3 bases clipped from V and 5 bases from J, the junction kept 9 bases outside the gene matches. The specimen was peripheral blood. The chain carries TRBV18 and TRBJ1-5, with 8 bases that match TRBD1. The receptor comes from a young man with acute or convalescent COVID-19. The CDR3 sequence: CASSPTTGAEDQPQHF. The CDR3 bases are TGTGCCAGCTCACCTACGACAGGGGCCGAAGATCAGCCCCAGCATTTT.